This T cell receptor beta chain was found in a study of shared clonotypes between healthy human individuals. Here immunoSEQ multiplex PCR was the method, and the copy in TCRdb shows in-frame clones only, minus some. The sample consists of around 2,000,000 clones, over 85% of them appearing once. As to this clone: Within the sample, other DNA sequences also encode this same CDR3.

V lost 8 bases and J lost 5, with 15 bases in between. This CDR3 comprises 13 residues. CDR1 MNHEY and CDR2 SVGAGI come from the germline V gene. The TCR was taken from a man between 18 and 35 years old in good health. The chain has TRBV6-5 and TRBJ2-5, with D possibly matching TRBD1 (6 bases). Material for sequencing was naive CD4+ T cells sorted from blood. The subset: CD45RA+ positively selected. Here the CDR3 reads CASSRTVRETQYF. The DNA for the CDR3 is TGTGCCAGCTCGCGGACAGTACGGGAGACCCAGTACTTC.